The TCR beta chain described here comes from a study of blood T cell repertoires in COVID-19. Study-wide background: T cells, B-cell-depleted T cells, or PBMCs provided the cDNA or gDNA that served as material.

Germline V gene lookup returns CDR1 MGHRA and CDR2 YSYEKL. V lost 1 base to trimming and J lost 10 bases, with 17 bases between them. This CDR3 is 16 amino acids long. Profiling relied on immunoSEQ multiplex PCR, and the TCRdb table lists in-frame clones only, not all of them. This table has some 230,000 clones, less than 90% appearing once. Input material: peripheral blood. This chain connects TRBV4-1 to TRBJ1-6; D perhaps matches TRBD1 (6 bases). This clonotype originated in a woman aged 55 to 70 who had recovered from COVID-19. The CDR3 loop is CASSQGGGRVGSPLHF. DNA of the CDR3: TGCGCCAGCAGCCAAGGTGGGGGCAGGGTAGGATCACCCCTCCACTTT.